This T cell receptor (beta chain) originates from a study of spatial heterogeneity in lung cancer. Study details: Available follow-up PBMC samples were sequenced, at a median of roughly 2 years post-resection.

The V end lost 6 bases, the J end lost 3 bases, and 11 bases lay between the germline ends. The CDR3 has 12 residues. Per the germline V gene, CDR1 is DFQATT and CDR2 is SNEGSKA (reference sequence). Time point described: blood at routine non-recurrence follow-up after resection. No cells were sorted before sequencing. The whole RNA sequenced was extracted from tumor, nontumor lung or frozen PBMC. A unique molecular identifier was carried by every single TCR cDNA molecule. Via MiXCR, TCRdb re-called the 5' RACE reads, giving one row per CDR3 protein. The sample shows tens of thousands of distinct CDR3 sequences, just under 20% of them seen only once.

This chain joins TRBV20-1 and TRBJ2-5; no reliable D call. The source was PBMCs, collected at follow-up. The receptor's source is a male donor with early-stage non-small cell lung cancer. CDR3 region: CSAQTLKETQYF. The CDR3 region has the DNA TGCAGTGCGCAGACTCTTAAAGAGACCCAGTACTTC.